This T cell receptor beta chain was recorded in a study of tumor and adjacent non-tumor tissue in lung cancer. About the research overall: Patients were aged about 30 to 76, fewer than twelve men and 4 to 6 women, stage I to III. Samples averaged around 3.9 million productive TCRbeta reads each. General study points: In normal lung, the top 100 clones were significantly more dominant than in tumor.

The germline V and J ends were trimmed by 7 bases and 1 base, with 21 bases remaining between them. The CDR3 runs to 17 residues. CDR1 and CDR2 from the germline V gene are MDHEN and SYDVKM. No cell sorting was done before RNA was extracted from the tissue. A modified ARM-PCR protocol with three rounds of nested PCR amplified TCRbeta. TCRdb reprocessed the multiplex PCR reads with MiXCR, giving one entry per CDR3 protein. The sample yields about 80,000 distinct CDR3 sequences, roughly 72% seen once. On this clonotype: Its specificity is unknown. A much bigger clone sits one base away, suggesting this may be a read error.

The sequencing sample was made of lung tumor tissue. The TCR was taken from a woman in her thirties or forties with non-small cell lung cancer. This rearrangement joins TRBV28 to TRBJ2-3; TRBD1 is a possible D gene (5 bases). The CDR3 spells CASIATELTEGTDTQYF. The CDR3 DNA is TGTGCCAGCATCGCGACAGAGCTCACTGAGGGCACAGATACGCAGTATTTT.